These 19 T cell receptor beta chains came from one sample sequenced in a study of blood T cell repertoires in COVID-19. Assay used: immunoSEQ multiplex PCR; TCRdb lists only in-frame clones, some missing. The sample has about 150,000 clones, over 80% seen once. The sequenced material came from PBMCs or T cells enriched from blood (not recorded which). These receptors were obtained from a middle-aged woman who had recovered from COVID-19.

The chain recombines TRBV5-1 with TRBJ1-1; D not resolved. The CDR3 consists of 13 residues. With 0 bases removed from V and 4 bases from J, the gap between germline ends came to 7 bases. Germline V lookup: CDR1 SGHRS, CDR2 YFSETQ. The CDR3 DNA is TGCGCCAGCAGCTTGGATCTATCCACTGAAGCTTTCTTT. It is translated as CASSLDLSTEAFF. Full variable domain (missing parts from reference TRBV5-1 and TRBJ1-1): KAGVTQTPRYLIKTRGQQVTLSCSPISGHRSVSWYQQTPGQGLQFLFEYFSETQRNKGNFPGRFSGRQFSNSRSEMNVSTLELGDSALYLCASSLDLSTEAFFGQGTRLTVV.

The CDR3 loop is CASSEASGSSYEQYF. The CDR3 bases are TGTGCCAGCAGTGAAGCTAGCGGGAGCTCCTACGAGCAGTACTTC. This chain connects TRBV6-1 to TRBJ2-7, with 9 bases aligning to TRBD2. The ends lost 0 bases at V and 0 bases at J; junction bases unmatched: 0. Looked up from germline, CDR1 is MNHNS and CDR2 is SASEGT. The length of the CDR3 is 15 residues.

The V call is TRBV12-2, the J call TRBJ2-7; TRBD2, the table's D call, lacks a check against the DNA. TRBV12-2 is shown as a pseudogene. The CDR3 extends over 18 amino acids. CDR3 protein: CASRPGLVAHKSHYEQYF. In DNA, the CDR3 is TGTGCAAGTCGCCCCGGACTAGTCGCACACAAATCCCACTACGAGCAGTACTTC.

J is TRBJ2-7 and V is TRBV5-6; TRBD2 aligns across 13 bases. The V gene end was trimmed by 0 bases and the J gene end by 3 bases; junction bases not matched to a gene: 0. Germline V gene lookup returns CDR1 SGHDT and CDR2 YYEEEE. The CDR3 runs 15 residues. The DNA of the CDR3 is TGTGCCAGCAGCTTGGGACTAGCGGGAGGCTACGAGCAGTACTTC. As protein: CASSLGLAGGYEQYF. Full variable domain (missing parts from reference TRBV5-6 and TRBJ2-7): DAGVTQSPTHLIKTRGQQVTLRCSPKSGHDTVSWYQQALGQGPQFIFQYYEEEERQRGNFPDRFSGHQFPNYSSELNVNALLLGDSALYLCASSLGLAGGYEQYFGPGTRLTVT.

The table lists this clone with a count of one. The V and J genes are TRBV28 and TRBJ2-1; 11 positions match TRBD2. V lost 6 bases to trimming and J lost 5 bases; unmatched junction nucleotides: 6. The CDR3 has 15 residues. CDR1 and CDR2 from the germline V gene are MDHEN and SYDVKM. The CDR3 nucleotides read TGTGCCAGCAGCGGGACTAGCGGAATAAACAATGAGCAGTTCTTC. Its protein product is CASSGTSGINNEQFF.

J is TRBJ2-1 and V is TRBV19; the D gene is possibly TRBD2 (5 bases). V dropped 2 bases and J dropped 5 bases, with 10 bases sitting between them. This CDR3 comprises 14 residues. CDR1 and CDR2 from the germline V gene are LNHDA and SQIVND (reference sequence). The chain's CDR3 is CASSIRLLNNEQFF. DNA for the CDR3: TGTGCCAGTAGTATAAGACTACTTAACAATGAGCAGTTCTTC.

The chain links TRBV7-8 to TRBJ2-3, with D maybe TRBD1 (6 bases). The CDR3 consists of 14 residues. Germline assignment: CDR1 SGHVS and CDR2 FQNEAQ. V was cut by 5 bases and J by 4 bases, with 13 bases left in between. The CDR3 reads CASSLWTASDTQYF. The DNA for the CDR3 is TGTGCCAGCAGCCTGTGGACAGCTTCAGATACGCAGTATTTT.

The CDR3 is CASSVALGGEALHF. In nucleotides, the CDR3 is TGTGCCAGCAGCGTAGCTTTAGGGGGTGAGGCCCTCCACTTT. This chain links TRBV9 with TRBJ1-6; D is perhaps TRBD1 (6 bases). The CDR3 runs 14 residues. The germline V gene has CDR1 SGDLS and CDR2 YYNGEE. V was cut by 0 bases and J by 14 bases, with 15 bases left in between.

The chain links TRBV9 to TRBJ2-1; 15 nucleotides agree with TRBD2. The CDR3 spans 18 residues. V lost 0 bases and J lost 6; bases outside the gene matches: 7. The germline V gene has CDR1 SGDLS and CDR2 YYNGEE. The CDR3: CASSVDGLAGGPGNEQFF. The CDR3 DNA reads TGTGCCAGCAGCGTAGACGGACTAGCGGGAGGGCCCGGCAATGAGCAGTTCTTC.

In this sample, this clone turned up a few times. The chain links TRBV19 to TRBJ2-1; a weak D match, TRBD1 (5 bases). In germline, CDR1 is LNHDA, CDR2 SQIVND (reference sequence). This CDR3 spans 15 amino acids. Trimming shortened V by 7 bases and J by 4 bases, and 17 bases separated the two germline ends. CDR3 bases: TGTGCCAGTACCACTCGCTCAGGGTTATACAATGAGCAGTTCTTC. Its protein product is CASTTRSGLYNEQFF.

The V and J genes are TRBV6-5 and TRBJ1-2; 8 bases line up with TRBD1. Germline-derived CDR1 and CDR2 are MNHEY and SVGAGI. J lost 6 bases, V lost 8 bases, and 8 bases had no gene match. CDR3 length: 13 amino acids. In DNA, the CDR3 is TGTGCCAGCCTCAAGGCAGGGGGCCATGGCTACACCTTC. The encoded protein is CASLKAGGHGYTF.

Written as DNA, the CDR3 is TGTGCCAGCAGTGGGACAGGCTATGGCTACACCTTC. Translating gives CASSGTGYGYTF. The rearrangement links TRBV5-6 to TRBJ1-2, with 8 bases aligning to TRBD1. Germline trimming cut 5 bases from V and 4 bases from J; bases unmatched to any gene: 1. The CDR3 sequence is 12 residues long. Germline V gene lookup returns CDR1 SGHDT and CDR2 YYEEEE.

The rearrangement uses TRBV4-1 and TRBJ2-1; D not resolved. V was trimmed by 2 bases and J by 10 bases, leaving 24 bases between them. The CDR3 totals 17 residues. Germline lookup yields CDR1 MGHRA and CDR2 YSYEKL. CDR3 residues: CASSQLQDPSYNSEQFF. In nucleotides, the CDR3 is TGCGCCAGCAGCCAACTGCAGGATCCCTCCTACAACAGCGAGCAGTTCTTC.

V usage is TRBV19 and J usage is TRBJ2-5; 8 bases fit TRBD1. V shed 4 bases, J shed 0 bases, and the junction held 4 bases outside the gene matches. This CDR3 has 15 residues. The germline CDR1 and CDR2 sequences are LNHDA and SQIVND (reference sequence). The DNA of the CDR3 is TGTGCCAGTAGTAGGGACAGGCGGTACCAAGAGACCCAGTACTTC. It encodes CASSRDRRYQETQYF.

The rearrangement links TRBV29-1 to TRBJ2-1; 10 nucleotides match TRBD2. The CDR3 is 14 residues long. Germline V gene data show CDR1 as SQVTM and CDR2 as ANQGSEA. Unmatched junction bases numbered 10, after V lost 6 bases and J lost 8 bases. CDR3 sequence: CSVYPGTSAHEQFF. For the CDR3, the DNA is TGCAGCGTGTACCCCGGGACTAGCGCACATGAGCAGTTCTTC.

There are a few counts of this clone. The chain employs TRBV5-6 and TRBJ1-1; D gene unclear. CDR1 is SGHDT, CDR2 YYEEEE, per germline. V shed 3 bases and J shed 6 bases, with 9 bases lying between them. This CDR3 region has 12 residues. CDR3 protein: CASSWRTAEAFF. In DNA form, the CDR3 reads TGTGCCAGCAGCTGGAGGACGGCTGAAGCTTTCTTT. The full variable domain, with the rest looked up from reference TRBV5-6 and TRBJ1-1, is DAGVTQSPTHLIKTRGQQVTLRCSPKSGHDTVSWYQQALGQGPQFIFQYYEEEERQRGNFPDRFSGHQFPNYSSELNVNALLLGDSALYLCASSWRTAEAFFGQGTRLTVV.

This clone was detected only once. This chain joins TRBV28 and TRBJ2-1, with 7 bases aligning to TRBD2. Trimming took 2 bases from V and 2 from J; bases not matched to a gene: 6. Germline CDR1 reads MDHEN; CDR2 reads SYDVKM. The CDR3 totals 16 residues. In DNA form, the CDR3 reads TGTGCCAGCAGTTTAGTGACGGGAGGTACCTACAATGAGCAGTTCTTC. Translation: CASSLVTGGTYNEQFF.

The CDR3 sequence: CASSPLSGDRRDIQYF. The CDR3 nucleotides are TGCGCCAGCAGCCCCTTATCAGGGGACAGGAGGGACATTCAGTACTTC. The chain combines TRBV4-1 with TRBJ2-4, with TRBD1 matching over 8 bases. The CDR3 has 16 residues. The germline V gene encodes CDR1 MGHRA and CDR2 YSYEKL. The V and J ends lost 4 bases and 8 bases, in that order; junction bases with no gene match: 13.

The V call is TRBV5-4, the J call TRBJ2-7; perhaps TRBD1 as D (5 bases). Trimming left V 4 bases short and J 3 bases short, with 26 bases between. In germline, CDR1 is SGHNT, CDR2 YYREEE (reference sequence). CDR3 size: 18 residues. The CDR3 reads CASSPGFLRGYGDYEQYF. CDR3 DNA sequence: TGTGCCAGCAGCCCAGGGTTTCTTCGAGGATATGGTGACTACGAGCAGTACTTC.